This T cell receptor (beta chain) derives from a study of T cell repertoires in cytomegalovirus infection. With 3 bases removed from V and 1 base from J, the gap between germline ends came to 16 bases. CDR3 size: 16 residues. Germline-derived CDR1 and CDR2 are MDHEN and SYDVKM. TCRdb called the reads again in MiXCR, with one record for every CDR3 protein. The repertoire includes some 400,000 distinct CDR3 sequences, about a third of them detected once, and roughly 15% sits in the top ten. This clonotype was observed a handful of times. The sequence was obtained from a human donor in good health (CMV status not recorded). Some clones in this sample may be carry-over from other donors' samples. The V call is TRBV28, the J call TRBJ2-7; maybe TRBD2 (6 bases). Sequences were obtained from PBMCs. This chain's CDR3 is CASSFPPGAGSYEQYF. The DNA of the CDR3 is TGTGCCAGCAGTTTCCCGCCAGGCGCGGGATCCTACGAGCAGTACTTC.